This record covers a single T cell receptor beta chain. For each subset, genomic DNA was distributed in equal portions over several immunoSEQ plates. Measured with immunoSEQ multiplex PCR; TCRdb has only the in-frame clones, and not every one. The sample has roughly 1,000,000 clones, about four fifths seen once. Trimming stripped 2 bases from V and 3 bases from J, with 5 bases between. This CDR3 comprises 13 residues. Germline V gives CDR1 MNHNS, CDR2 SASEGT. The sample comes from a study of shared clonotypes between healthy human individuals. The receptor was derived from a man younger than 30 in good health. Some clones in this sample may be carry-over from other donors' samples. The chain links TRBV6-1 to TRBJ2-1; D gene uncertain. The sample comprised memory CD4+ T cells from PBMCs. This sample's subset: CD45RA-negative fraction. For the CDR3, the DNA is TGTGCCAGCAGTGAAAATTACTACAATGAGCAGTTCTTC. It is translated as CASSENYYNEQFF.